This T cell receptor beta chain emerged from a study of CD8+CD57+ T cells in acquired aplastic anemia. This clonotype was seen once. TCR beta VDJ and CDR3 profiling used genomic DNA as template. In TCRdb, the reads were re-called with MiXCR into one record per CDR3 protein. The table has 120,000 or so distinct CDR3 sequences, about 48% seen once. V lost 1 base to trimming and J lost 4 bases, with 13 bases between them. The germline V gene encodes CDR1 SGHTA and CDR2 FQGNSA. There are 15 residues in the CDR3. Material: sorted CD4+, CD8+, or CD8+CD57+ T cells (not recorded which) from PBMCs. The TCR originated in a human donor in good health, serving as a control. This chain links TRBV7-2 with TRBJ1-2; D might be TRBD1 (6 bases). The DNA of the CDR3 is TGTGCCAGCAGCTTAGGTGACAGGCCTAGCTATGGCTACACCTTC. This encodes CASSLGDRPSYGYTF.